The next 9 T cell receptor beta chains were all read from a single sample in a study of blood T cell repertoires in COVID-19. Sequencing was performed with immunoSEQ multiplex PCR; in TCRdb, only in-frame clones are kept and a portion is missing. The sample records 150,000 to 200,000 clones, about nine tenths being singletons. Material: peripheral blood. These receptors originate from a woman aged 45-65 years with acute or convalescent COVID-19.

This chain joins TRBV7-2 and TRBJ1-1, with TRBD1 matching 8 bases. The germline V gene has CDR1 SGHTA and CDR2 FQGNSA. This CDR3 region has 14 residues. V gave up 3 bases and J gave up 4 bases; unmatched junction bases: 4. The CDR3: CASSFATGGTEAFF. CDR3 DNA sequence: TGTGCCAGCAGCTTCGCAACAGGGGGCACTGAAGCTTTCTTT. Variable domain in full (rest from reference TRBV7-2 and TRBJ1-1): GAGVSQSPSNKVTEKGKDVELRCDPISGHTALYWYRQSLGQGLEFLIYFQGNSAPDKSGLPSDRFSAERTGGSVSTLTIQRTQQEDSAVYLCASSFATGGTEAFFGQGTRLTVV.

The chain recombines TRBV19 with TRBJ2-5; TRBD2 agrees at 10 bases. CDR3 size: 16 residues. Trimming at V came to 4 bases and at J to 4 bases, leaving 9 bases not matched to a gene. Germline-derived CDR1 and CDR2 are LNHDA and SQIVND (reference sequence). The CDR3 region has the DNA TGTGCCAGTAGTACCGCCAGCGGGAGGGCCACAGAGACCCAGTACTTC. Its protein is CASSTASGRATETQYF.

The rearrangement joins TRBV11-2 to TRBJ2-1, with D tentatively TRBD1 (5 bases). V was cut by 5 bases and J by 4 bases, with 15 bases left in between. CDR1 is SGHAT, CDR2 FQNNGV, per germline. The CDR3 length is 15 residues. The CDR3 sequence: CASSDRQRGYNEQFF. CDR3 sequence (DNA): TGTGCCAGCAGCGACAGACAGCGAGGTTACAATGAGCAGTTCTTC.

This chain joins TRBV7-2 and TRBJ1-1; TRBD1 is a possible D gene (6 bases). Germline loops: CDR1 SGHTA, CDR2 FQGNSA. CDR3 length: 15 amino acids. Between the trimmed V and J ends, which lost 1 base and 4 bases, there was a span of 13 bases. The DNA for the CDR3 is TGTGCCAGCAGCTTAGATTGGAGGGGGGGCACTGAAGCTTTCTTT. Protein: CASSLDWRGGTEAFF.

The chain links TRBV19 to TRBJ1-3, with D perhaps TRBD1 (6 bases). Germline loops: CDR1 LNHDA, CDR2 SQIVND (reference sequence). This CDR3 comprises 14 residues. V lost 8 bases, J lost 0 bases, and 11 bases lay in between. The CDR3 bases are TGTGCCAGTGTTACAGGGAGCTCTGGAAACACCATATATTTT. Protein: CASVTGSSGNTIYF.

The chain combines TRBV27 with TRBJ1-6, with a weak D call TRBD1 (6 bases). V lost 10 bases and J 8 bases, leaving 21 bases between the germline ends. Germline values: CDR1 MNHEY, CDR2 SMNVEV (reference sequence). This CDR3 contains 15 residues. The CDR3 DNA sequence: TGTGCCACATCCCCGGGGGGGCTTAATTATTCACCCCTCCACTTT. It is translated as CATSPGGLNYSPLHF.

About this clone itself: This sample includes further DNA sequences coding for the same CDR3. CDR3 nucleotides: TGTGCCAGCTCACCACCGAGTTACGAGCAGTACTTC. Protein sequence: CASSPPSYEQYF. The V gene is TRBV18, the J gene TRBJ2-7, with D unclear. This CDR3 has 12 amino acids. Germline CDR1 reads KGHSH; CDR2 reads LQKENI. V lost 0 bases to trimming and J lost 4 bases, with 4 bases between them.

This clone was counted only a few times. The chain is built from TRBV10-2 and TRBJ1-2; D is undetermined. V lost 3 bases, J lost 5 bases, and 16 bases lay in between. This CDR3 has 15 amino acids. The germline gives CDR1 WSHSY, CDR2 SAAADI. The CDR3: CASSDGGTAGYGYTF. The CDR3 region has the DNA TGCGCCAGCAGTGACGGAGGAACTGCCGGGTATGGCTACACCTTC.

The sample holds one count of this clone. The J gene is TRBJ2-1, the V gene TRBV24-1; possibly TRBD2 for D (6 bases). This CDR3 has 16 amino acids. With 1 base removed from V and 5 bases from J, the gap between germline ends came to 14 bases. Germline V gene data show CDR1 as KGHDR and CDR2 as SFDVKD. The CDR3, as DNA: TGTGCCACCAGTGATTTTGGGGTGGAGGGCAACAATGAGCAGTTCTTC. Residues: CATSDFGVEGNNEQFF.